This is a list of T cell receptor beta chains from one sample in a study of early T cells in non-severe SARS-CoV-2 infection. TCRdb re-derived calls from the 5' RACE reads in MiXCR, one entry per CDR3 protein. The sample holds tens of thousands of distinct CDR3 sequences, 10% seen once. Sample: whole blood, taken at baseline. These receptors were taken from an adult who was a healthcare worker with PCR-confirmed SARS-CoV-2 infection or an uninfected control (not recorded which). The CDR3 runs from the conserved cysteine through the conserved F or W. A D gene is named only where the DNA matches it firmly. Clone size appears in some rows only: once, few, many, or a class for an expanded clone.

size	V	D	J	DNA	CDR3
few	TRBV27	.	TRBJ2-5	TGTGCCAGCAGCCCTGACACTTTCCAAGAGACCCAGTACTTC	CASSPDTFQETQYF
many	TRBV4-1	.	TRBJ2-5	TGCGCCAGCAGCCAAGATCGCACTGCGGAGACCCAGTACTTC	CASSQDRTAETQYF
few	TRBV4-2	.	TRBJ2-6	TGTGCCAGCAGCCAGTTCTCCAGCTCTGGGGCCAACGTCCTGACTTTC	CASSQFSSSGANVLTF
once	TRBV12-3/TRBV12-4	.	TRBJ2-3	TGTGCCAGCAGTTTACCCGGCACAGATACGCAGTATTTT	CASSLPGTDTQYF
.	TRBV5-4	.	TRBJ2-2	TGTGCCAGCAGCTTTTTCGCCGGGGGTGAACCCGGGGAGCTGTTTTTT	CASSFFAGGEPGELFF
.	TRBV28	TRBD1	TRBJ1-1	TGTGCCAGCAGTCCCCCGGACAGGGTAAGCTCTGAAGCTTTCTTT	CASSPPDRVSSEAFF
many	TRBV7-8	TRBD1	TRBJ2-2	TGTGCCAGCAGCTTAGAGACAGGGGCCGGGGAGCTGTTTTTT	CASSLETGAGELFF
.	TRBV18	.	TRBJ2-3	TGTGCCAGCTCACCACCCCGGGGTCGGTCGGGAGATACGCAGTATTTT	CASSPPRGRSGDTQYF
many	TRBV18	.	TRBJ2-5	TGTGCCAGCTCACCACCGAGTGGAGGGTTGGAGACCCAGTACTTC	CASSPPSGGLETQYF
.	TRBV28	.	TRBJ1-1	TGTGCCAGCAGTTCAACTGGGAACACTGAAGCTTTCTTT	CASSSTGNTEAFF
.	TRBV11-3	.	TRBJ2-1	TGTGCCAGCAGTCCGGGGGATCACAATGAGCAGTTCTTC	CASSPGDHNEQFF
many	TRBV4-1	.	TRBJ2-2	TGCGCCAGCAGCCAATCCGCGGTGAGGGGTACCGGGGAGCTGTTTTTT	CASSQSAVRGTGELFF
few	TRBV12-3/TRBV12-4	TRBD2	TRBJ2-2	TGTGCCAGTGCCCCCCCGGAGGGACTAGCGATCACCGGGGAGCTGTTTTTT	CASAPPEGLAITGELFF
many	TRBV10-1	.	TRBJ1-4	TGCGCCAGCAGTCCATCCACCGCAACTAATGAAAAACTGTTTTTT	CASSPSTATNEKLFF
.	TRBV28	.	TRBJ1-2	TGTGCCAGCAGTTTATATTCGGGGGCATCCAGCTATGGCTACACCTTC	CASSLYSGASSYGYTF
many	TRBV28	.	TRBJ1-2	TGTGCCAGCAGTCCCGAGGGGGGAGACTATGGCTACACCTTC	CASSPEGGDYGYTF
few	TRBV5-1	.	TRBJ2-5	TGCGCCAGCAGCAATGGGGGGCTCAGAGAGACCCAGTACTTC	CASSNGGLRETQYF
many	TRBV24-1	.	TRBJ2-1	TGTGCCACCAGTGATTTGCCTCCGGGCTCCTACAATGAGCAGTTCTTC	CATSDLPPGSYNEQFF
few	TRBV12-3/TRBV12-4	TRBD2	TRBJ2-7	TGTGCCAGCAGCCTGGGACTAGCGAACTACGAGCAGTACTTC	CASSLGLANYEQYF
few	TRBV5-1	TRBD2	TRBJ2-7	TGCGCCAGCAGCTCAGACGCGGGAGCCCCCTACGAGCAGTACTTC	CASSSDAGAPYEQYF
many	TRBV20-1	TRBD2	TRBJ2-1	TGCAGTGCTAGGGCTAGCGGGAGGACCGCCTACAATGAGCAGTTCTTC	CSARASGRTAYNEQFF